These T cell receptor beta chains were read from a single sample in a study of shared clonotypes between healthy human individuals. The assay was immunoSEQ multiplex PCR, and TCRdb's table has in-frame clones only and misses some. Here the sample spans 600,000 or so clones, roughly 98% being singletons. The sequenced sample consisted of naive CD8+ T cells sorted from blood. These receptors all come from a young man in good health. Both conserved end residues are part of each CDR3. Fields, in order: J gene, clone size, D gene, V gene, CDR3 DNA, CDR3 protein. The D gene is left open where the match is weak. Expanded clones are given a class, and other clones once, few, many or no size at all.

>TRBJ2-1|.|TRBD1|TRBV11-3
TGTGCCAGCAGCTCGAGACAGGGGGCTTACAATGAGCAGTTCTTC
CASSSRQGAYNEQFF
>TRBJ1-3|.|.|TRBV5-1
TGCGCCAGCAGCTTGGAGGAGGGCGGCTCAAGGTATTTT
CASSLEEGGSRYF
>TRBJ2-5|.|.|TRBV29-1
TGCAGCGTTGAATTTCTATTGAGAGAGACCCAGTACTTC
CSVEFLLRETQYF
>TRBJ2-7|.|.|TRBV11-2
TGTGCCAGCAGCTTAGCCCAGGTCTCCGAGCAGTACTTC
CASSLAQVSEQYF
>TRBJ1-1|.|.|TRBV11-2
TGTGCCAGCAGCCACCGACCGTCTAGGGCTTTCTTT
CASSHRPSRAFF
>TRBJ2-7|.|.|TRBV29-1
TGCAGCGTTGGGGACTTCTACGAGCAGTACTTC
CSVGDFYEQYF
>TRBJ2-7|.|.|TRBV5-6
TGTGCCAGCAGCTTGCAACAGGATTTCGACGAGCAGTACTTC
CASSLQQDFDEQYF
>TRBJ2-7|.|.|TRBV27
TGTGCCAGCAGTTCCGACCCGGGTTACTACGAGCAGTACTTC
CASSSDPGYYEQYF
>TRBJ2-7|.|.|TRBV19
TGTGCCAGTAGTATGACACCGGGGGACGAGCAGTACTTC
CASSMTPGDEQYF
>TRBJ2-7|.|TRBD2|TRBV19
TGTGCCAGTACCTCCGGAGGCGGGAGTTACGAGCAGTACTTC
CASTSGGGSYEQYF
>TRBJ2-7|.|TRBD1|TRBV7-9
TGTGCCAGCACCAAGAGTGGGGGGACAGGGTTTGAGCGGCAGTACTTC
CASTKSGGTGFERQYF
>TRBJ2-3|.|TRBD1|TRBV7-9
TGTGCCAGCAGCTTAGTCCCCCCCCCGACAGGGGTAGGCACAGATACGCAGTATTTT
CASSLVPPPTGVGTDTQYF
>TRBJ2-7|.|TRBD2|TRBV7-9
TGTGCCAGCAGCTACGGGACTACTAGGGAGCAGTACTTC
CASSYGTTREQYF
>TRBJ2-7|.|.|TRBV19
TGTGCCAGTAGTACAACAGGGATCTACGAGCAGTACTTC
CASSTTGIYEQYF
>TRBJ2-1|once|.|TRBV7-9
TGTGCCAGCCGACTTGAAGACGGGATCTACAATGAGCAGTTCTTC
CASRLEDGIYNEQFF
>TRBJ2-1|.|TRBD2|TRBV18
TGTGCCAGCTCACCACCAGCGGGAAGCGCCTACAATGAGCAGTTCTTC
CASSPPAGSAYNEQFF